Detailed here is one T cell receptor (beta chain). This entry is derived from a study of blood T cell repertoires in COVID-19. Across the study: The United States, Italy and Spain provided the acute and convalescent COVID-19 samples.

The method was immunoSEQ multiplex PCR; TCRdb's version includes in-frame clones alone and lacks a portion of them. Among roughly 290,000 clones listed, around four fifths were seen once. V shed 0 bases and J 4 bases; nucleotides not matched to a gene: 3. CDR3 length equals 15 residues. Germline loops: CDR1 SGHVS, CDR2 FNYEAQ. The V gene is TRBV7-6, the J gene TRBJ1-1; 9 bases map to TRBD1. Sequenced input: peripheral blood. The receptor was isolated from a woman aged 50 to 60 with active or convalescent COVID-19. CDR3 in DNA: TGTGCCAGCAGCTTAGCACAGGGGGCCGGCACTGAAGCTTTCTTT. This sequence encodes CASSLAQGAGTEAFF. The entire variable domain, with the rest obtained from reference TRBV7-6 and TRBJ1-1, is as follows: GAGVSQSPRYKVTKRGQDVALRCDPISGHVSLYWYRQALGQGPEFLTYFNYEAQQDKSGLPNDRFSAERPEGSISTLTIQRTEQRDSAMYRCASSLAQGAGTEAFFGQGTRLTVV.